This TCR beta chain comes out of a study of T cell responses to AZD1222 COVID-19 vaccine. Measured with immunoSEQ multiplex PCR; TCRdb has only the in-frame clones, and not every one. The data contain some 130,000 clones, 80% to 90% of them singletons. This clone was seen just once. V lost 4 bases, J lost 3 bases, and 10 bases lay in between. The CDR3 is 13 residues long. Germline CDR1 and CDR2: SGHKS and YYEKEE (reference sequence). The chain combines TRBV5-5 with TRBJ1-2; tentative D call: TRBD1 (6 bases). The input for sequencing was peripheral blood, taken on day 0 of AZD1222 vaccination. This sequence originates from an adult in good health. DNA of the CDR3: TGTGCCAGCAGCGAGACAGGCGACTATGGCTACACCTTC. Its protein product is CASSETGDYGYTF. The full variable domain, in which reference TRBV5-5 and TRBJ1-2 provide the parts outside the CDR3, is DAGVTQSPTHLIKTRGQQVTLRCSPISGHKSVSWYQQVLGQGPQFIFQYYEKEERGRGNFPDRFSARQFPNYSSELNVNALLLGDSALYLCASSETGDYGYTFGSGTRLTVV.